The entry below gives a single T cell receptor beta chain sequence along with its context. Antigen: not known. These data come from a study of cytomegalovirus exposure and HLA in healthy donors. Study findings and constraints: A later analysis linked some 17,000 TCR beta sequences to HLA alleles at 0.05 false discovery rate.

This CDR3 is 14 amino acids long. Looked up from germline, CDR1 is MNHEY and CDR2 is SVGAGI. V dropped 6 bases and J dropped 4; count of bases not matched to a gene: 8. It was with 60 Vbeta and 13 Jbeta primers that the PCR ran. Here immunoSEQ multiplex PCR was the method, and the copy in TCRdb shows in-frame clones only, minus some. Among over 150,000 clones listed, around 80% were seen once. This chain connects TRBV6-5 to TRBJ2-7, with 8 bases matching TRBD2. This TCR came from a man aged 30-40 years in good health and CMV-seropositive. Sequenced: PBMCs. CDR3 amino acids: CASSPVAGKYEQYF. The DNA for the CDR3 is TGTGCCAGCAGCCCCGTAGCGGGAAAATACGAGCAGTACTTC.